These T cell receptor beta chains were read from a single sample in a study of blood T cell repertoires in COVID-19. Clones were sequenced by immunoSEQ multiplex PCR, and TCRdb holds only the in-frame ones, with some missing. The sample holds around 230,000 clones; about 87% are singletons and the top ten take about a tenth. Sequences were obtained from PBMCs or T cells enriched from blood (not recorded which). The receptors were gathered from a man aged 18 to 30 with acute COVID-19. Each CDR3 is given with its conserved first and last residue. Rows give clone size only sometimes, using once, few, many, or a class for an expanded clone.

clone_size v_call cdr3_aa
. TRBV6-2/TRBV6-3 CASSKPGLAGVTDTQYF
. TRBV18 CASSPSGLAGHEQYF
. TRBV28 CASSLLSGSSYEQYF
. TRBV6-5 CASSSVNTIYF
. TRBV19 CASSTGLDGNTIYF
. TRBV21-1 CATSGGGLAGGIYEQYF
. TRBV27 CASSPSGSSYNEQFF
. TRBV30 CAWSILRTSGMNEQFF
. TRBV28 CATRGREQYF
. TRBV28 CASSSGLANYEQYF
. TRBV21-1 CASSKDSGNGYTF
. TRBV18 CASSLNERQVGNQPQHF
. TRBV19 CASSAPNRGQGEAFF
. TRBV4-2 CASSQVATFDGETQYF
. TRBV4-2 CASSQAVGSSYNEQFF
. TRBV19 CASSKGGARSGELFF
. TRBV30 CAWSPPTGYTEAFF
. TRBV7-6 CASSLEASGSSPSTDTQYF
. TRBV28 CATRQGDSNQPQHF
. TRBV5-1 CASSLAGQGRNTIYF
. TRBV2 CASSGGSGGWSPLHF
. TRBV30 CAWSLGGFVILETQYF
. TRBV12-3/TRBV12-4 CASSSPHSAEQFF
. TRBV28 CASSSQVSNQPQHF
. TRBV9 CASSVGFGDYEQYF
. TRBV9 CASSVAGGLGDTQYF
. TRBV25-1 CASSLGPDTQYF
. TRBV21-1 CASSKVGRGWSGNTIYF
few TRBV5-6 CASSIQGQPQHF
. TRBV4-1 CASSQTQQGAVNEQFF
. TRBV7-3 CASSLGTGGWETQYF
. TRBV19 CASSIERWRQPFEANYGYTF
. TRBV28 CASSRTGTSGRGGEQYF
. TRBV9 CASSVDGTSGYNEQFF
. TRBV13 CASSSTGGQGGSPLHF
. TRBV20-1 CSASPPGQSGEQYF
. TRBV28 CASRPGEGNQPQHF
once TRBV4-3 CASSQSGGDTQYF
. TRBV29-1 CSAVGQGTEQYF
. TRBV6-1 CASSEASRSEQFF
. TRBV5-4 CASSRTLADTEAFF
. TRBV15 CATSRTLGLAGEQYF
. TRBV15 CATWGARGGTGELFF
. TRBV7-2 CASSLDQGRGYTF
few TRBV6-5 CASTEYGGTEAFF
. TRBV10-3 CAISESKGANNEKLFF